This T cell receptor (beta chain) stems from a study of shared clonotypes between healthy human individuals. This CDR3 region has 15 residues. In germline, CDR1 is MNHEY, CDR2 SVGAGI. V lost 5 bases, J lost 4 bases, and 17 bases lay in between. Sequencing used immunoSEQ multiplex PCR; TCRdb keeps in-frame clones, though not all of them. Of fewer than 600,000 clones listed, more than 65% are singletons. The sequence came from a woman in her 40s in good health. Some clones in this sample may be carry-over from other donors' samples. The genes are TRBV6-5 and TRBJ1-2; D may be TRBD1 (6 bases). The source material was PBMCs. CDR3 protein: CASSGGGQSFYGYTF. As DNA, the CDR3 is TGTGCCAGCAGTGGAGGAGGACAGTCTTTCTATGGCTACACCTTC.